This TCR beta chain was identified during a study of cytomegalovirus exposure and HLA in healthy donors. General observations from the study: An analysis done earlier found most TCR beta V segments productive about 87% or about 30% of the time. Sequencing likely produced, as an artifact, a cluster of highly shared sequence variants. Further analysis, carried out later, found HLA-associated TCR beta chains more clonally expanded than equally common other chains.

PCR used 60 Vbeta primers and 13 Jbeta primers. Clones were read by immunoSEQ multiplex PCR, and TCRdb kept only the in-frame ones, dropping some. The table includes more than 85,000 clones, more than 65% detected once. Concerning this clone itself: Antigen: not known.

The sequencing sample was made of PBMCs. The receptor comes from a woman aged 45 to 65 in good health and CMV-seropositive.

Here the CDR3 reads CASSFVRIAGTDTQYF. In nucleotides, the CDR3 is TGTGCCAGCAGCTTTGTAAGAATAGCGGGTACAGATACGCAGTATTTT. The chain couples TRBV7-9 to TRBJ2-3, with TRBD2 identical over 7 bases. The CDR3 consists of 16 residues. Germline CDR1 and CDR2: SEHNR and FQNEAQ (reference sequence). V lost 3 bases to trimming and J lost 3 bases; unmatched junction nucleotides: 9.